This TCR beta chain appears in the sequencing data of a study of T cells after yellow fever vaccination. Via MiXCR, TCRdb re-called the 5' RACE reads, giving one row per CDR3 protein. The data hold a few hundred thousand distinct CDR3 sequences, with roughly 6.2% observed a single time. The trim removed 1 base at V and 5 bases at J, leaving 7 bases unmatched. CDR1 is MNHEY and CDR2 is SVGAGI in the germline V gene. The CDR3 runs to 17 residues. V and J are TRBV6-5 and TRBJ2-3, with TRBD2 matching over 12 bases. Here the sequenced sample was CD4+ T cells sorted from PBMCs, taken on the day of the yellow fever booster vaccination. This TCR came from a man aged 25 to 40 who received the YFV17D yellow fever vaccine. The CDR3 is CASSYFPSGRAEDTQYF. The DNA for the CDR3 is TGTGCCAGCAGTTACTTCCCTAGCGGGAGGGCCGAAGATACGCAGTATTTT.